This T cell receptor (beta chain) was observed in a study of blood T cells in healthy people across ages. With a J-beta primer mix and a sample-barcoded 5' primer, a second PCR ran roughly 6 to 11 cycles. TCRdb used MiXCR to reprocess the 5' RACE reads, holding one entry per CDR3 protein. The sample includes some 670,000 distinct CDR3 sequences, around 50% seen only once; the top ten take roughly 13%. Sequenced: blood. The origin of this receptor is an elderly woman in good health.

CDR3 loop: CASSQDPDGTDTQYF. The CDR3 nucleotides are TGTGCCAGCAGCCAGGACCCCGATGGCACAGATACGCAGTATTTT. V usage is TRBV3-1 and J usage is TRBJ2-3, with no clear D. V was cut by 3 bases and J by 1 base, with 11 bases left in between. The CDR3 runs to 15 residues. The germline gives CDR1 LGHDT, CDR2 YNNKEL (reference sequence).